This TCR beta chain was captured by sequencing in a study of cytomegalovirus exposure and HLA in healthy donors (dated by TCRdb to 2015 to 2018). Regarding the study in general: The 666 repertoires of the first cohort and the approximately 110 validation repertoires were produced on the same platform, according to a later analysis. The study combined high-throughput TCR immunosequencing, statistical association of individual TCRs with disease status, and machine learning to predict cytomegalovirus infection status. The study aimed to test whether signatures of past pathogen exposure could be identified by cataloging public T cell receptors. Along with the roughly 670-subject first cohort, a separate validation cohort of about 110 different subjects was used. General findings and caveats noted by the study authors: While some public TCRs were present in many individuals, most TCR sequences turned up only very rarely across donors. The authors suggested that the approach could potentially be extended to other disease states and immunological phenotypes. Of the cluster scores, 85% to 95% were above 0 in a later analysis, which found that TCRs clustered in the first cohort also tended to co-occur in the 95 to 150 validation repertoires. The classifier was reported to diagnose cytomegalovirus status with high specificity and sensitivity in both the original and validation cohorts. Three of the identified cytomegalovirus-associated TCR beta chains were confirmed in vitro to be specific for cytomegalovirus antigens. A later analysis had no HLA typing for the validation cohort, so co-occurrence there was scored across all 130 or so repertoires. A total of fewer than 200 TCR beta chains were listed by the study as associated with cytomegalovirus.

The donors were included in the validation cohort of 90 to 150 subjects, a group kept apart from the approximately 670-subject first cohort. The CDR3 has 15 amino acids, counting the end cysteine and phenylalanine. The sequence is cut down to CDR3 DNA, 45 bases in frame from base 1. On this clone itself: Its antigen is not yet known. Base-call qualities are not available, and no considerably larger clone is one nucleotide away.

Libraries were constructed by the immunoSEQ multiplex PCR assay. Per the authors' processing: A statistical classification framework was built for diagnosing cytomegalovirus status from the catalog of TCR beta chain sequences. Held by TCRdb, this immuneACCESS table contains in-frame sequences only and omits some clones. Under half of the omission traces to an unresolved V gene where checked; the cause of the rest is unknown. V, J and clone size are taken as reported in that table, and D and trimming were inferred from the DNA itself. This sample comprises some 150,000 clones, about 91% of them detected only once. Less than 5.5% of the sample rests with the top ten.

The V and J segments used are TRBV1 and TRBJ2-1; the table calls TRBD2, which could not be checked here. TRBV1 is a listed pseudogene. The sample comprised PBMCs. The clonotype originates from a man between 18 and 29 years old in good health and CMV-seropositive. The encoded CDR3 is CTSSRILAGGREQFF. The bases read TGCACCAGCAGCCGGATACTAGCGGGGGGGAGAGAGCAGTTCTTC.